A selection of T cell receptor beta chains follows, all from one sample in a study of T cell responses to AZD1222 COVID-19 vaccine. Here immunoSEQ multiplex PCR was the method, and the copy in TCRdb shows in-frame clones only, minus some. Among about 120,000 clones, approximately 88% were seen once, and the ten largest hold less than 4%. Sequenced material: peripheral blood, taken on day 0 of AZD1222 vaccination. All receptors come from an adult in good health. Both conserved end residues are part of each CDR3. A D gene is named only where the DNA matches it firmly. Where a row states a size, it is once, few, many or the class of an expanded clone; other rows omit it.

clone size: .
D gene: .
V gene: TRBV7-9
J gene: TRBJ2-5
CDR3 protein: CASSYPGGVETQYF
CDR3 DNA: TGTGCCAGCAGCTATCCCGGGGGCGTGGAGACCCAGTACTTC

clone size: once
D gene: .
V gene: TRBV28
J gene: TRBJ1-4
CDR3 protein: CASSSPVINEKLFF
CDR3 DNA: TGTGCCAGCAGTTCACCAGTGATTAATGAAAAACTGTTTTTT

clone size: few
D gene: .
V gene: TRBV12-3/TRBV12-4
J gene: TRBJ1-2
CDR3 protein: CASSSRGGYTF
CDR3 DNA: TGTGCCAGCAGTTCCAGGGGTGGCTACACCTTC

clone size: .
D gene: .
V gene: TRBV19
J gene: TRBJ2-2
CDR3 protein: CASSIAFDREAGELFF
CDR3 DNA: TGTGCCAGTAGTATAGCTTTTGACAGGGAGGCCGGGGAGCTGTTTTTT

clone size: .
D gene: .
V gene: TRBV5-1
J gene: TRBJ2-6
CDR3 protein: CASSSGKTGANVLTF
CDR3 DNA: TGCGCCAGCAGCTCGGGAAAGACTGGGGCCAACGTCCTGACTTTC

clone size: .
D gene: TRBD2
V gene: TRBV13
J gene: TRBJ2-7
CDR3 protein: CASSLSGGSYEQYF
CDR3 DNA: TGTGCCAGCAGCTTATCGGGGGGCTCCTACGAGCAGTACTTC

clone size: few
D gene: .
V gene: TRBV3-1/TRBV3-2
J gene: TRBJ1-2
CDR3 protein: CASSLGLYGYTF
CDR3 DNA: TGTGCCAGCAGCCTAGGCCTCTATGGCTACACCTTC

clone size: .
D gene: .
V gene: TRBV5-1
J gene: TRBJ1-5
CDR3 protein: CASSLDSTSNQPQHF
CDR3 DNA: TGCGCCAGCAGCTTGGACAGCACAAGCAATCAGCCCCAGCATTTT

clone size: .
D gene: .
V gene: TRBV6-1
J gene: TRBJ1-5
CDR3 protein: CASSELPVPYQPQHF
CDR3 DNA: TGTGCCAGCAGTGAATTGCCAGTCCCCTATCAGCCCCAGCATTTT

clone size: .
D gene: .
V gene: TRBV7-2
J gene: TRBJ1-3
CDR3 protein: CASSTLWASGNTIYF
CDR3 DNA: TGTGCCAGCAGCACACTGTGGGCATCTGGAAACACCATATATTTT

clone size: .
D gene: .
V gene: TRBV7-3
J gene: TRBJ2-3
CDR3 protein: CASSLTSLVTDTQYF
CDR3 DNA: TGTGCCAGCAGCTTAACTAGCCTTGTTACAGATACGCAGTATTTT

clone size: .
D gene: TRBD1
V gene: TRBV5-1
J gene: TRBJ1-3
CDR3 protein: CASSLGLGGRDTIYF
CDR3 DNA: TGCGCCAGCAGCTTGGGTTTAGGGGGCCGGGACACCATATATTTT

clone size: .
D gene: .
V gene: TRBV5-5
J gene: TRBJ2-5
CDR3 protein: CASSLISWGETQYF
CDR3 DNA: TGTGCCAGCAGCTTGATTTCCTGGGGGGAGACCCAGTACTTC

clone size: .
D gene: .
V gene: TRBV4-2
J gene: TRBJ1-2
CDR3 protein: CASSQDLGEQLYGYTF
CDR3 DNA: TGTGCCAGCAGCCAAGATCTTGGAGAACAACTCTATGGCTACACCTTC

clone size: .
D gene: TRBD1
V gene: TRBV13
J gene: TRBJ1-6
CDR3 protein: CASSRQGSLNSPLHF
CDR3 DNA: TGTGCCAGCTCCCGACAGGGTAGTCTCAATTCACCCCTCCACTTT

clone size: .
D gene: TRBD1
V gene: TRBV29-1
J gene: TRBJ1-2
CDR3 protein: CSVRTGGRDGYTF
CDR3 DNA: TGCAGCGTCCGGACAGGGGGAAGAGATGGCTACACCTTC

clone size: .
D gene: .
V gene: TRBV6-1
J gene: TRBJ1-3
CDR3 protein: CASSEMDSSSGNTIYF
CDR3 DNA: TGTGCCAGCAGTGAAATGGACAGTAGCTCTGGAAACACCATATATTTT

clone size: few
D gene: .
V gene: TRBV7-2
J gene: TRBJ1-2
CDR3 protein: CASSLAVQGDYGYTF
CDR3 DNA: TGTGCCAGCAGCTTAGCGGTGCAGGGAGACTATGGCTACACCTTC

clone size: .
D gene: .
V gene: TRBV18
J gene: TRBJ2-7
CDR3 protein: CASSPPESAYEQYF
CDR3 DNA: TGTGCCAGCTCACCTCCTGAATCGGCCTACGAGCAGTACTTC

clone size: few
D gene: .
V gene: TRBV4-3
J gene: TRBJ1-1
CDR3 protein: CASSQDLPGPEAFF
CDR3 DNA: TGCGCCAGCAGCCAAGATCTTCCAGGCCCTGAAGCTTTCTTT

clone size: .
D gene: TRBD1
V gene: TRBV6-5
J gene: TRBJ2-7
CDR3 protein: CASSSDRAYEQYF
CDR3 DNA: TGTGCCAGCAGTTCGGACAGGGCCTACGAGCAGTACTTC

clone size: .
D gene: TRBD1
V gene: TRBV9
J gene: TRBJ1-2
CDR3 protein: CASSPTGTGIGGYTF
CDR3 DNA: TGTGCCAGCAGTCCAACCGGGACAGGGATCGGGGGCTACACCTTC

clone size: once
D gene: TRBD1
V gene: TRBV13
J gene: TRBJ2-3
CDR3 protein: CASSLKSGTGRSDTQYF
CDR3 DNA: TGTGCCAGCAGCTTAAAAAGTGGGACAGGGCGGTCAGATACGCAGTATTTT

clone size: few
D gene: .
V gene: TRBV10-3
J gene: TRBJ1-1
CDR3 protein: CAIRVDGVNTEAFF
CDR3 DNA: TGTGCCATCAGGGTGGACGGCGTAAACACTGAAGCTTTCTTT

clone size: .
D gene: .
V gene: TRBV24-1
J gene: TRBJ1-2
CDR3 protein: CATSAGDGYTF
CDR3 DNA: TGTGCCACCAGTGCCGGGGATGGCTACACCTTC

clone size: .
D gene: TRBD2
V gene: TRBV5-1
J gene: TRBJ2-7
CDR3 protein: CASTGGAYEQYF
CDR3 DNA: TGCGCCAGCACCGGGGGGGCCTACGAGCAGTACTTC

clone size: .
D gene: .
V gene: TRBV6-1
J gene: TRBJ1-1
CDR3 protein: CASSETQGTEAFF
CDR3 DNA: TGTGCCAGCAGTGAAACTCAGGGCACTGAAGCTTTCTTT

clone size: few
D gene: .
V gene: TRBV4-3
J gene: TRBJ1-2
CDR3 protein: CASSQDRVSHGYTF
CDR3 DNA: TGCGCCAGCAGCCAAGACAGGGTGTCTCATGGCTACACCTTC

clone size: .
D gene: .
V gene: TRBV9
J gene: TRBJ2-5
CDR3 protein: CASSARVQETQYF
CDR3 DNA: TGTGCCAGCAGCGCTAGGGTCCAAGAGACCCAGTACTTC

clone size: once
D gene: .
V gene: TRBV19
J gene: TRBJ1-1
CDR3 protein: CASRGAGQVNTEAFF
CDR3 DNA: TGTGCCAGTAGGGGGGCAGGTCAAGTGAACACTGAAGCTTTCTTT

clone size: once
D gene: .
V gene: TRBV19
J gene: TRBJ1-2
CDR3 protein: CASSILKGGGYTF
CDR3 DNA: TGTGCCAGTAGTATTCTCAAGGGCGGGGGCTACACCTTC

clone size: .
D gene: .
V gene: TRBV6-2/TRBV6-3
J gene: TRBJ2-5
CDR3 protein: CASSPLSGTQYF
CDR3 DNA: TGTGCCAGCAGCCCGTTATCTGGGACCCAGTACTTC

clone size: .
D gene: .
V gene: TRBV3-1/TRBV3-2
J gene: TRBJ1-6
CDR3 protein: CASTWDANSPLHF
CDR3 DNA: TGTGCCAGCACCTGGGACGCTAATTCACCCCTCCACTTT

clone size: .
D gene: .
V gene: TRBV18
J gene: TRBJ1-4
CDR3 protein: CASSRTRLGEKLFF
CDR3 DNA: TGTGCCAGCTCACGTACAAGGTTAGGGGAAAAACTGTTTTTT

clone size: .
D gene: .
V gene: TRBV27
J gene: TRBJ1-6
CDR3 protein: CASSLVGGSLYNSPLHF
CDR3 DNA: TGTGCCAGCAGTTTAGTAGGGGGGTCCCTCTATAATTCACCCCTCCACTTT

clone size: few
D gene: TRBD1
V gene: TRBV27
J gene: TRBJ1-5
CDR3 protein: CASSSRDSYTNQPQHF
CDR3 DNA: TGTGCCAGCAGTAGCCGGGACAGCTACACGAATCAGCCCCAGCATTTT

clone size: .
D gene: TRBD2
V gene: TRBV6-1
J gene: TRBJ2-2
CDR3 protein: CASSGASGGVNANTGELFF
CDR3 DNA: TGTGCCAGCAGTGGTGCTAGCGGGGGGGTTAATGCGAACACCGGGGAGCTGTTTTTT

clone size: .
D gene: .
V gene: TRBV9
J gene: TRBJ1-5
CDR3 protein: CASSVRPNQPQHF
CDR3 DNA: TGTGCCAGCAGCGTAAGACCGAATCAGCCCCAGCATTTT

clone size: .
D gene: TRBD1
V gene: TRBV9
J gene: TRBJ1-1
CDR3 protein: CASSATGTGNTEAFF
CDR3 DNA: TGTGCCAGCAGCGCGACCGGGACAGGGAACACTGAAGCTTTCTTT

clone size: .
D gene: .
V gene: TRBV9
J gene: TRBJ1-3
CDR3 protein: CASTPYGDSGNTIYF
CDR3 DNA: TGTGCCAGCACCCCCTACGGTGACTCTGGAAACACCATATATTTT

clone size: .
D gene: TRBD1
V gene: TRBV6-5
J gene: TRBJ1-1
CDR3 protein: CASSYSSTGLNTEAFF
CDR3 DNA: TGTGCCAGCAGTTACTCTTCGACAGGGTTGAACACTGAAGCTTTCTTT

clone size: few
D gene: .
V gene: TRBV4-2
J gene: TRBJ2-7
CDR3 protein: CASSQGGGYSYEQYF
CDR3 DNA: TGTGCCAGCAGCCAGGGCGGGGGCTACTCCTACGAGCAGTACTTC

clone size: .
D gene: TRBD1
V gene: TRBV18
J gene: TRBJ1-4
CDR3 protein: CASSPRTGSEKLFF
CDR3 DNA: TGTGCCAGCTCACCACGGACAGGGTCTGAAAAACTGTTTTTT

clone size: .
D gene: .
V gene: TRBV29-1
J gene: TRBJ1-3
CDR3 protein: CSVVENIALGQGINTIYF
CDR3 DNA: TGCAGCGTTGTAGAAAATATCGCCTTGGGGCAGGGGATAAACACCATATATTTT

clone size: .
D gene: TRBD1
V gene: TRBV27
J gene: TRBJ1-4
CDR3 protein: CASSLSGHISRGREKLFF
CDR3 DNA: TGTGCCAGCAGTTTATCGGGCCACATCTCAAGGGGGCGTGAAAAACTGTTTTTT

clone size: .
D gene: TRBD1
V gene: TRBV29-1
J gene: TRBJ2-7
CDR3 protein: CSANRGTHEQYF
CDR3 DNA: TGCAGCGCGAACAGGGGAACCCACGAGCAGTACTTC

clone size: .
D gene: TRBD1
V gene: TRBV25-1
J gene: TRBJ1-2
CDR3 protein: CASSRQGVEGYTF
CDR3 DNA: TGTGCCAGCTCCCGACAGGGCGTGGAAGGCTACACCTTC

clone size: .
D gene: .
V gene: TRBV7-3
J gene: TRBJ2-3
CDR3 protein: CASSPPGGPRGDTQYF
CDR3 DNA: TGTGCCAGCAGCCCCCCTGGGGGCCCCCGGGGAGATACGCAGTATTTT

clone size: .
D gene: TRBD1
V gene: TRBV20-1
J gene: TRBJ2-5
CDR3 protein: CSASGTDQETQYF
CDR3 DNA: TGCAGTGCAAGTGGGACAGATCAAGAGACCCAGTACTTC

clone size: .
D gene: TRBD1
V gene: TRBV7-8
J gene: TRBJ1-5
CDR3 protein: CASSLRGTGGFNQPQHF
CDR3 DNA: TGTGCCAGCAGCTTACGAGGGACAGGGGGTTTCAATCAGCCCCAGCATTTT

clone size: .
D gene: TRBD1
V gene: TRBV5-1
J gene: TRBJ2-7
CDR3 protein: CASSFTGQGSYEQYF
CDR3 DNA: TGCGCCAGCAGCTTTACGGGACAGGGGTCCTACGAGCAGTACTTC

clone size: .
D gene: .
V gene: TRBV6-2/TRBV6-3
J gene: TRBJ2-1
CDR3 protein: CASSYLGGRDNEQFF
CDR3 DNA: TGTGCCAGCAGTTACTTGGGGGGCCGTGACAATGAGCAGTTCTTC